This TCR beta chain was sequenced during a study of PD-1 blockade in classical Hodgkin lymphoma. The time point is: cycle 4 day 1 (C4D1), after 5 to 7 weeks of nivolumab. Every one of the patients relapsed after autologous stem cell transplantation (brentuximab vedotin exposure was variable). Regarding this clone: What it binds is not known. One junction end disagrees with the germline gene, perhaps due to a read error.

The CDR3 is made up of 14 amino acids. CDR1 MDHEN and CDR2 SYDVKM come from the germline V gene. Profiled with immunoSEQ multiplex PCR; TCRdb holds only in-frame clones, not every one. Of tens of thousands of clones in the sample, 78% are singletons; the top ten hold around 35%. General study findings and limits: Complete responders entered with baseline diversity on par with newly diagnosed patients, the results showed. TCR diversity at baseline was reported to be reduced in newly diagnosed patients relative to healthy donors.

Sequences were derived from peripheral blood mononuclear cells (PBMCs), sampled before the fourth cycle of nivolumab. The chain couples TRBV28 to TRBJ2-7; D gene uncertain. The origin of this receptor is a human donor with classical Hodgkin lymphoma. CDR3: CASGLGKPIYEQYF. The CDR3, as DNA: TGTGCCAGCGGTTTAGGGAAGCCAATCTACGAGCAGTACTTC.